This TCR beta chain was recovered during a study of OX40 agonist ivuxolimab in advanced cancers. Turning to the study itself: Patients in the trial were receiving intravenous ivuxolimab every 2 weeks, at doses of 0.01 to 10 mg/kg. Patients treated during dose escalation were battling hepatocellular carcinoma, melanoma, renal cell or head and neck cancer. In three patients, partial responses were observed, one with hepatocellular carcinoma and two with cutaneous melanoma.

Trimming left V 5 bases short and J 4 bases short, with 20 bases between. There are 16 residues in the CDR3. CDR1 is SEHNR, CDR2 FQNEAQ, per germline (reference sequence). The table came from immunoSEQ multiplex PCR; TCRdb's copy has only in-frame clones and leaves some out. The table records under 95,000 clones, less than 95% of them present only once. The source was CD4+ or CD8+ T cells sorted from blood, collected in a trial of the OX40 agonist ivuxolimab. The sequence was collected from an adult with an advanced solid tumor such as melanoma, head and neck, liver or kidney cancer. The chain joins TRBV7-9 to TRBJ2-5; D is unclear. CDR3 residues: CASSTPRPGRGETQYF. The CDR3, as DNA: TGTGCCAGCAGCACCCCTCGACCCGGACGAGGAGAGACCCAGTACTTC.